These T cell receptor beta chains were read from a single sample in a study of CD8+ T cells in alopecia areata. The method was immunoSEQ multiplex PCR; TCRdb's version includes in-frame clones alone and lacks a portion of them. The sample records about 160,000 clones, roughly 65% being singletons. The sample consisted of CD4+ T cells sorted from blood, taken at week 4, from a patient treated with tofacitinib. The receptors stem from a human donor with alopecia areata. Both conserved end residues are part of each CDR3. Each record gives: J gene, V gene, CDR3 protein.

TRBJ2-3,TRBV5-4,CASSTDTDTQYF
TRBJ2-5,TRBV2,CASSGGGPETQYF
TRBJ2-7,TRBV29-1,CSVAQLGYEQYF
TRBJ2-7,TRBV6-1,CASSGLFSDYEQYF
TRBJ1-4,TRBV29-1,CSASETGVEKLFF
TRBJ1-2,TRBV30,CAWSDVYGYTF
TRBJ2-5,TRBV2,CARQTPAGGETQYF
TRBJ2-1,TRBV29-1,CSVGPQRQFF
TRBJ1-1,TRBV30,CAWSVGGTEAFF
TRBJ2-7,TRBV7-9,CASSPRTAAYEQYF
TRBJ2-2,TRBV5-1,CASSLEGVAGELFF
TRBJ1-6,TRBV21-1,CASSKADRSINNSPLHF
TRBJ1-6,TRBV9,CASSPDFGSLHF
TRBJ2-7,TRBV29-1,CSVVSWGGIYEQYF
TRBJ1-1,TRBV7-2,CASSRILTGNTEAFF
TRBJ2-2,TRBV15,CATSRLTGGTGELFF